This TCR beta chain originates from a study of a mutant IDH1 vaccine in newly diagnosed glioma. Regarding time point: baseline, week 1 (first vaccination visit). Regarding treatment: pre-vaccination baseline after standard-of-care therapy. The CDR3 is 16 amino acids. The V and J ends lost 5 bases and 3 bases respectively, with 20 bases between them. Germline CDR1 is SGHAT and CDR2 is FQDESV (reference sequence). As concerns this clone: Its antigen remains unknown.

Here immunoSEQ multiplex PCR was the method, and the copy in TCRdb shows in-frame clones only, minus some. The data contain about 54,000 clones, more than 80% of them singletons. Regarding the study as a whole: Top peripheral T cell clonotype shifts appeared unrelated to pseudoprogression.

The specimen comprised PBMCs, sampled from a glioma patient treated with radiotherapy, temozolomide or both. This sequence was found in a man aged 18 to 30 with glioma. This sequence joins TRBV11-1 and TRBJ2-7; weak D call: TRBD2 (6 bases). The CDR3 reads CASSPWFSGGGYEQYF. In DNA form, the CDR3 reads TGTGCCAGCAGCCCCTGGTTCTCCGGGGGTGGCTACGAGCAGTACTTC.